Sequencing of this T cell receptor (beta chain) was carried out in a study of blood T cell repertoires in COVID-19. The data were produced by immunoSEQ multiplex PCR, yet TCRdb's version contains in-frame clones alone and is incomplete. Of under 300,000 clones in the sample, approximately 89% were seen once. The sequence derives from a middle-aged woman who had been exposed to COVID-19. The specimen sequenced was PBMCs or T cells enriched from blood (not recorded which).

CDR3 loop: CASRAGGGSYNEQFF. For the CDR3, the DNA is TGTGCCAGCCGAGCGGGAGGTGGCTCCTACAATGAGCAGTTCTTC. This chain uses TRBV24-1 with TRBJ2-1, with 9 bases matching TRBD2. Germline trimming cut 11 bases from V and 0 bases from J; bases unmatched to any gene: 7. The germline V gene encodes CDR1 KGHDR and CDR2 SFDVKD. This CDR3 has 15 amino acids.